This is a list of T cell receptor beta chains from one sample in a study of T cell responses to AZD1222 COVID-19 vaccine. Here immunoSEQ multiplex PCR was the method, and the copy in TCRdb shows in-frame clones only, minus some. The table has under 200,000 clones, 90% to 95% seen once; the top ten hold 3% to 5%. Specimen: peripheral blood, collected on day 0 of AZD1222 vaccination. The receptor set was obtained from an adult in good health. CDR3s include the opening cysteine and the closing phenylalanine or tryptophan. The D gene is left open where the match is weak.

D,V,CDR3
.,TRBV7-6,CASSLRGFGNIQYF
.,TRBV18,CASSPNLAERYGYTF
.,TRBV5-4,CASRWTVGNTIYF
.,TRBV5-4,CASSLYPTDTQYF
.,TRBV30,CAWSLQGRGMTQHF
.,TRBV4-1,CASSQEAGPYEQYF
TRBD1,TRBV28,CASSPVDRFYEQYF
.,TRBV16,CASSQSSASNQPQHF
.,TRBV27,CASSLGSRSYEQYF
.,TRBV6-5,CASRNAGVANEKLFF
.,TRBV12-3/TRBV12-4,CASSWGNGELFF
.,TRBV2,CASSVGESGAFF
TRBD1,TRBV6-6,CASSYPVNYRGGGYTF
.,TRBV24-1,CATSDRGANYGYTF
.,TRBV6-5,CASSPGAAHTGELFF
TRBD2,TRBV10-1,CASSEKRGASYNEQFF
TRBD2,TRBV5-1,CASSMGLAGGSTDTQYF
.,TRBV5-1,CASSLAVGDSGANVLTF
.,TRBV10-3,CAISGSTDTQYF
.,TRBV19,CASSIWGVTKNIQYF
.,TRBV30,CAWTQENYGYTF
TRBD1,TRBV7-9,CASTPQRGPLDYTF
.,TRBV18,CASSPTGEFGKLFF
.,TRBV7-9,CARPLWKFF
.,TRBV5-1,CASTLTGTDNEKLFF
.,TRBV29-1,CSALWGGGYTF
TRBD1,TRBV27,CASSTNQGAGQPQHF
TRBD2,TRBV18,CASSPTSGRNNEQFF
.,TRBV25-1,CASSPSEVGLRTGELFF
.,TRBV10-3,CAISEQYEQYF
TRBD1,TRBV19,CATGQGWTEAFF
.,TRBV5-5,CASSRPLANPSTDTQYF
.,TRBV27,CASSPRHGGDGNEQFF
.,TRBV19,CASSFGLNTEAFF
.,TRBV7-2,CASSLSTSWVREQFF
TRBD1,TRBV2,CASSETGGQGVNQPQHF
.,TRBV6-5,CASTAATEAFF
TRBD1,TRBV5-4,CASSLGTGRPTYGYTF
.,TRBV7-2,CASSPRNFDITEAFF
TRBD1,TRBV30,CAWSDPPQLADRGHDQPQHF
.,TRBV7-9,CASSLDPVVQGAMNTEAFF
.,TRBV6-5,CATQPGWTEAFF
TRBD1,TRBV28,CASNHRGIGYTF
TRBD1,TRBV30,CAQGQGGTEAFF
TRBD1,TRBV19,CASRGNGYEQYF
TRBD1,TRBV6-5,CASRDRGYQPQHF
.,TRBV2,CASSKEGMVDYGYTF
.,TRBV18,CASSHEANTEAFF
.,TRBV5-1,CASSLAFPGRRGTEAFF
.,TRBV3-1/TRBV3-2,CASSQDWGPPNTEAFF
.,TRBV29-1,CSVEAPGPGELFF
.,TRBV3-1/TRBV3-2,CASSQELKYNEQFF
.,TRBV28,CASILTGFTEAFF
.,TRBV27,CASSLSGRGYEAFF
TRBD1,TRBV5-1,CASWRGQGVHEAFF